The 24 T cell receptor beta chains presented below share a single source sample, sequenced in a study of CD8+CD57+ T cells in acquired aplastic anemia. Patients who underwent sequencing had shown CD8+CD57+ cell expansion by flow cytometry. Genomic DNA constituted the template upon which TCR beta VDJ and CDR3 profiling was performed. TCRdb analysed the reads with MiXCR anew, one entry per CDR3 protein. This sample has about 290,000 distinct CDR3 sequences, with roughly 59% found just once. The sample comprised sorted CD4+, CD8+, or CD8+CD57+ T cells (not recorded which) from PBMCs. The receptor source for this set is a human donor with aplastic anemia.

In this sample, this clonotype turned up many times. The chain uses TRBV5-6 and TRBJ1-2; 7 nucleotides line up with TRBD1. Trimming at V came to 4 bases and at J to 3 bases, leaving 6 bases not matched to a gene. There are 14 residues in the CDR3. Germline CDR1 is SGHDT and CDR2 is YYEEEE. The chain's CDR3 is CASSTPGTDYGYTF. DNA for the CDR3: TGTGCCAGCAGCACCCCCGGGACAGACTATGGCTACACCTTC.

V usage is TRBV12-3 or TRBV12-4 and J usage is TRBJ2-7; TRBD2 matches 8 bases. The V gene end was trimmed by 6 bases and the J gene end by 0 bases; junction bases not matched to a gene: 13. This CDR3 is 17 amino acids long. CDR3 in DNA: TGTGCCAGCAGCTCTAGCTTCAGACTAGCGTCCTCCTACGAGCAGTACTTC. Residues: CASSSSFRLASSYEQYF.

V and J are TRBV20-1 and TRBJ1-2, with D possibly being TRBD1 (5 bases). CDR3 length: 11 residues. The V end was cut by 7 bases, the J end by 6 bases, with 12 bases between. CDR1 is DFQATT, CDR2 SNEGSKA, per germline (reference sequence). The CDR3 here is CSVLGGDGYTF. The CDR3 DNA reads as TGCAGTGTCCTGGGGGGGGATGGCTACACCTTC.

The chain recombines TRBV25-1 with TRBJ2-6; a weak D match, TRBD2 (5 bases). V gave up 8 bases and J gave up 4 bases, with 6 bases separating them. The CDR3 runs to 12 residues. Germline loops: CDR1 MGHDK, CDR2 SYGVNS. The CDR3 DNA reads TGTGCCAGCCGGGGAGGGGCCAACGTCCTGACTTTC. It translates to CASRGGANVLTF.

As regards this clonotype: Germline and junction disagree at one end, which may indicate a read error. The genes are TRBV20-1 and TRBJ1-3, with D possibly TRBD1 on 6 matching bases. This CDR3 has 13 residues. Germline CDR1 and CDR2: DFQATT and SNEGSKA (reference sequence). The CDR3 region has the DNA TGCAGTGCTAGAGGGGGGGCTGGGAACACCATATATTTT. This translates into CSARGGAGNTIYF.

Remarks on this clonotype: It may be a read error: a sequence one base away is much more abundant. In nucleotides, the CDR3 is TGTGCCAGCAGCCAAGCGTCAACAGGATCTAACTATGGCTACACCTTC. Encoded protein: CASSQASTGSNYGYTF. The chain carries TRBV7-2 and TRBJ1-2; maybe TRBD1 (5 bases). Germline lookup yields CDR1 SGHTA and CDR2 FQGNSA. The CDR3 spans 16 residues. Between the trimmed V and J ends, which lost 5 bases and 0 bases, there was a span of 16 bases.

This clonotype was seen just once. The rearrangement links TRBV7-3 to TRBJ2-1, with D maybe TRBD2 (5 bases). The V end lost 2 bases, the J end lost 4 bases, and 15 bases lay between the germline ends. Germline lookup yields CDR1 SGHTA and CDR2 FQGTGA. The CDR3 is 16 amino acids. CDR3 amino acids: CASSLWAGKGYNEQFF. CDR3 DNA: TGTGCCAGCAGCTTATGGGCGGGCAAAGGATACAATGAGCAGTTCTTC.

This rearrangement joins TRBV20-1 to TRBJ2-1; perhaps TRBD2 as D (5 bases). The germline V and J ends were trimmed by 2 bases and 3 bases, with 11 bases remaining between them. The CDR3 runs 14 residues. Germline V lookup: CDR1 DFQATT, CDR2 SNEGSKA (reference sequence). The CDR3 here is CSARPIRGYNEQFF. CDR3 DNA sequence: TGCAGTGCTAGACCAATCCGGGGCTACAATGAGCAGTTCTTC.

The J gene is TRBJ2-3, the V gene TRBV30, with TRBD2 matching over 14 bases. Losses at the gene ends were 2 bases for V and 0 bases for J; bases not matched to a gene: 10. This CDR3 contains 19 residues. CDR1 GTSNPN and CDR2 SVGIG come from the germline V gene (reference sequence). CDR3 DNA sequence: TGTGCCTGGAGTCCCGGACTAGCGGGAGGTTTCTCTAGCACAGATACGCAGTATTTT. It translates to CAWSPGLAGGFSSTDTQYF. Filled out from reference TRBV30 and TRBJ2-3, the complete variable domain reads SQTIHQWPATLVQPVGSPLSLECTVEGTSNPNLYWYRQAAGRGLQLLFYSVGIGQISSEVPQNLSASRPQDRQFILSSKKLLLSDSGFYLCAWSPGLAGGFSSTDTQYFGPGTRLTVL.

The sample holds many counts of this clonotype. V usage is TRBV4-2 and J usage is TRBJ1-4, with D unclear. The V gene lost 0 bases and the J gene lost 4 bases, with 12 bases spanning the gap. The CDR3 consists of 16 residues. Germline V gives CDR1 LGHNA, CDR2 YNFKEQ. The DNA for the CDR3 is TGTGCCAGCAGCCAAGATCGGAGTTTGGGTAATGAAAAACTGTTTTTT. Translating gives CASSQDRSLGNEKLFF.

Only a few counts were recorded for this clonotype. V and J are TRBV2 and TRBJ1-3; D is perhaps TRBD1 (5 bases). The CDR3 contains 15 residues. Germline CDR1 is SNHLY and CDR2 is FYNNEI. V lost 7 bases to trimming and J lost 2 bases, with 15 bases between them. This CDR3 reads CASKILGGPGNTIYF. DNA of the CDR3: TGTGCCAGCAAGATCCTGGGGGGACCTGGAAACACCATATATTTT.

Comment on this clonotype: Mismatch with germline at one junction end may stem from a read error. The rearrangement joins TRBV7-8 to TRBJ1-6; D is unclear. The CDR3 totals 15 residues. Germline lookup yields CDR1 SGHVS and CDR2 FQNEAQ. The CDR3 loop is CASSLGVSFNSPLHF. CDR3 coding DNA: TGTGCCAGCAGCTTAGGGGTGTCCTTTAATTCACCCCTCCACTTT.

The chain carries TRBV15 and TRBJ2-4; 7 bases align to TRBD1. This CDR3 has 16 residues. The V segment lost 1 base and the J segment 8 bases; nucleotides outside the gene matches: 11. CDR1 and CDR2 (germline): LNHNV, YYDKDF (reference sequence). The CDR3: CATSRGRGGPVYIQYF. In nucleotides, the CDR3 is TGTGCCACCAGCAGAGGTAGAGGGGGCCCCGTGTACATTCAGTACTTC.

The chain couples TRBV5-6 to TRBJ2-1; 12 bases match TRBD2. The CDR3 length is 16 residues. Germline trimming cut 3 bases from V and 4 bases from J; bases unmatched to any gene: 5. In germline, CDR1 is SGHDT, CDR2 YYEEEE. CDR3 sequence (DNA): TGTGCCAGCAGCTCCGGACTAGCGGGAAAGTACAATGAGCAGTTCTTC. Its translation: CASSSGLAGKYNEQFF.

There are many counts of this clonotype. The chain uses TRBV19 and TRBJ1-2; D is unresolved. Trimming stripped 4 bases from V and 4 bases from J, with 13 bases between. Germline V CDR1 and CDR2: LNHDA, SQIVND (reference sequence). The CDR3 consists of 14 residues. Here the CDR3 reads CASSTEFRTYGYTF. The CDR3 DNA reads TGTGCCAGTAGTACCGAGTTCAGGACCTATGGCTACACCTTC.

This clonotype was recorded only once. V is TRBV2 and J is TRBJ1-6; D is possibly TRBD1 (6 bases). The germline gives CDR1 SNHLY, CDR2 FYNNEI. The V end lost 5 bases, the J end lost 13 bases, and 18 bases lay between the germline ends. This CDR3 spans 14 amino acids. CDR3 in amino acids: CASSRGRDNQPLHF. CDR3 coding DNA: TGTGCCAGCAGTCGGGGACGGGACAATCAGCCCCTCCACTTT. Using reference TRBV2 and TRBJ1-6 for the parts outside the CDR3, the full variable domain is EPEVTQTPSHQVTQMGQEVILRCVPISNHLYFYWYRQILGQKVEFLVSFYNNEISEKSEIFDDQFSVERPDGSNFTLKIRSTKLEDSAMYFCASSRGRDNQPLHFGNGTRLTVT.

This clonotype was found once. The chain is built from TRBV25-1 and TRBJ2-2; tentatively, D is TRBD1 or TRBD2 (5 bases each). V dropped 3 bases and J dropped 7 bases, with 9 bases sitting between them. This CDR3 has 13 amino acids. CDR1 and CDR2 (germline): MGHDK, SYGVNS. The CDR3 here is CASSEGVGGELFF. The DNA of the CDR3 is TGTGCCAGCAGTGAGGGGGTGGGCGGGGAGCTGTTTTTT. The full variable domain, its missing parts supplied by reference TRBV25-1 and TRBJ2-2, is EADIYQTPRYLVIGTGKKITLECSQTMGHDKMYWYQQDPGMELHLIHYSYGVNSTEKGDLSSESTVSRIRTEHFPLTLESARPSHTSQYLCASSEGVGGELFFGEGSRLTVL.

This clonotype was observed a handful of times. The chain is built from TRBV7-9 and TRBJ1-3, with TRBD1 matching over 8 bases. The CDR3 totals 16 residues. Germline assignment: CDR1 SEHNR and CDR2 FQNEAQ (reference sequence). The V segment lost 6 bases and the J segment 0 bases; nucleotides outside the gene matches: 7. CDR3 in DNA: TGTGCCAGCAGTTCCCAGGGGGCTAGCTCTGGAAACACCATATATTTT. It codes for CASSSQGASSGNTIYF.

This clonotype appeared a few times. A much larger clone is a single base away; this may be a read error. The rearrangement uses TRBV6-1 and TRBJ1-1; 8 bases fit TRBD1. Per germline, CDR1 MNHNS and CDR2 SASEGT. V lost 5 bases and J lost 6; bases outside the gene matches: 11. The CDR3 consists of 15 residues. The CDR3 sequence: CASSNRQGFSAEAFF. CDR3 coding DNA: TGTGCCAGCAGTAATCGACAGGGGTTCAGCGCTGAAGCTTTCTTT.

This clonotype was seen a single time. This rearrangement joins TRBV7-2 to TRBJ1-2; D is unclear. CDR1 is SGHTA, CDR2 FQGNSA, per germline. This CDR3 contains 15 residues. V shed 4 bases and J shed 7 bases, with 19 bases lying between them. The DNA of the CDR3 is TGTGCCAGCAGCTCGCCTCTCCGATTGCTATCTGGCTACACCTTC. Protein product: CASSSPLRLLSGYTF.

This clonotype has ten or more counts. The chain carries TRBV7-2 and TRBJ2-1; TRBD2 matches 9 bases. Losses at the gene ends were 5 bases for V and 8 bases for J; bases not matched to a gene: 10. CDR3 length equals 15 residues. Germline V lookup: CDR1 SGHTA, CDR2 FQGNSA. CDR3 DNA: TGTGCCAGCAGCCTGCCGGGACTAGCTATCCATGAGCAGTTCTTC. Its translation: CASSLPGLAIHEQFF.

This clonotype was seen only a few times. The V and J genes are TRBV20-1 and TRBJ1-2; D unresolved. Germline CDR1 reads DFQATT; CDR2 reads SNEGSKA (reference sequence). CDR3 length equals 12 residues. Trimming took off 5 bases at V and 2 bases at J, with 9 bases between the two ends. The CDR3 spells CSAPLSNYGYTF. DNA of the CDR3: TGCAGTGCTCCCCTAAGCAACTATGGCTACACCTTC.

The sample holds many counts of this clonotype. The rearrangement uses TRBV24-1 and TRBJ1-1; 7 bases are a match to TRBD1. CDR1 is KGHDR and CDR2 is SFDVKD in the germline V gene. This CDR3 contains 14 residues. Trimming at V came to 7 bases and at J to 5 bases, leaving 9 bases not matched to a gene. CDR3 coding DNA: TGTGCCACCAGCGGGGCAGGGGGTGGGACTGAAGCTTTCTTT. The encoded protein is CATSGAGGGTEAFF.

The chain combines TRBV7-3 with TRBJ1-3; D gene uncertain. The CDR3 loop spans 15 amino acids. In germline, CDR1 is SGHTA, CDR2 FQGTGA. V lost 3 bases to trimming and J lost 4 bases, with 13 bases between them. The CDR3 coding sequence is TGTGCCAGCAGCTTTATCAGTTTGGGCGGAAACACCATATATTTT. This sequence encodes CASSFISLGGNTIYF.